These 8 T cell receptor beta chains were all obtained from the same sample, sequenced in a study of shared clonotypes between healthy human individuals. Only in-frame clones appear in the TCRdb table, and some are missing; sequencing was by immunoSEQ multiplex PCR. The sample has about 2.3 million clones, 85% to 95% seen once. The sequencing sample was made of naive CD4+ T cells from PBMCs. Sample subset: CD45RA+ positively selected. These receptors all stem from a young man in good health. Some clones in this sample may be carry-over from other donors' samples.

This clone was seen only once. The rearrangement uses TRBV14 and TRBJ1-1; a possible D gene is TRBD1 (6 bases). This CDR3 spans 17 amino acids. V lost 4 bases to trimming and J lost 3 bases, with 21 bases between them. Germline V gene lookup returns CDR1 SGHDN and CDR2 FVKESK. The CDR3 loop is CASSLSDSIKRHTEAFF. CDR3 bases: TGTGCCAGCAGCCTCTCGGACAGCATCAAAAGGCACACTGAAGCTTTCTTT. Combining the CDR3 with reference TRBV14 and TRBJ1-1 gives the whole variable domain EAGVTQFPSHSVIEKGQTVTLRCDPISGHDNLYWYRRVMGKEIKFLLHFVKESKQDESGMPNNRFLAERTGGTYSTLKVQPAELEDSGVYFCASSLSDSIKRHTEAFFGQGTRLTVV.

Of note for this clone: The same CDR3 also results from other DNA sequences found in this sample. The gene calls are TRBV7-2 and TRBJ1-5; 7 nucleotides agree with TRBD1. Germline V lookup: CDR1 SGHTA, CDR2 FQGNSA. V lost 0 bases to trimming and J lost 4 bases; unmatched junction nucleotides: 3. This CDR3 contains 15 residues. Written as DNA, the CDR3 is TGTGCCAGCAGCTTAGCCGGGACAGCTAATCAGCCCCAGCATTTT. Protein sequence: CASSLAGTANQPQHF.

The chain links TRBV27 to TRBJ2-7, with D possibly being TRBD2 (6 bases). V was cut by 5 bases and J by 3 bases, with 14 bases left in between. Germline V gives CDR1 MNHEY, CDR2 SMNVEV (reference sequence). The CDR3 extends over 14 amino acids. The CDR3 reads CASSRAGTGYEQYF. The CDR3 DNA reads TGTGCCAGCAGTCGGGCGGGAACGGGCTACGAGCAGTACTTC.

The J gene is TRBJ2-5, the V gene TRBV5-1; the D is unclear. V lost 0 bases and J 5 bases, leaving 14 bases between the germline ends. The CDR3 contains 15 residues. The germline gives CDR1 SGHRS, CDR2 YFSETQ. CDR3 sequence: CASSLGVAPQETQYF. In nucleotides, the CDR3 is TGCGCCAGCAGCTTGGGTGTGGCCCCGCAGGAGACCCAGTACTTC. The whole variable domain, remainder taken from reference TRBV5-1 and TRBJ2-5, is KAGVTQTPRYLIKTRGQQVTLSCSPISGHRSVSWYQQTPGQGLQFLFEYFSETQRNKGNFPGRFSGRQFSNSRSEMNVSTLELGDSALYLCASSLGVAPQETQYFGPGTRLLVL.

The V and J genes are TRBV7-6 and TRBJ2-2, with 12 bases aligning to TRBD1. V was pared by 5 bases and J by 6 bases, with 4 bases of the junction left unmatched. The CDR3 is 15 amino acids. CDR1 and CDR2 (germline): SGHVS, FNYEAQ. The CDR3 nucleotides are TGTGCCAGCAGCGCCGGGACAGGGGGCCCCGGGGAGCTGTTTTTT. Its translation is CASSAGTGGPGELFF.

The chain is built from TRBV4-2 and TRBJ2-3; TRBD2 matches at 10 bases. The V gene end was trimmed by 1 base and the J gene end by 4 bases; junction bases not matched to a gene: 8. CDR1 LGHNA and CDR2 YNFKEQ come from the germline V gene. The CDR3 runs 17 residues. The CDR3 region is CASSQAPLAGGADTQYF. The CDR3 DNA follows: TGTGCCAGCAGCCAAGCTCCTTTAGCGGGAGGCGCAGATACGCAGTATTTT.

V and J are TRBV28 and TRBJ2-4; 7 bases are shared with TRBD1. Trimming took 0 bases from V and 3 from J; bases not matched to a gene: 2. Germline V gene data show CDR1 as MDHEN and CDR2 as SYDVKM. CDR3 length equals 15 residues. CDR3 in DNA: TGTGCCAGCAGTTTATGGCAGGGGGTCAAAAACATTCAGTACTTC. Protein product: CASSLWQGVKNIQYF.

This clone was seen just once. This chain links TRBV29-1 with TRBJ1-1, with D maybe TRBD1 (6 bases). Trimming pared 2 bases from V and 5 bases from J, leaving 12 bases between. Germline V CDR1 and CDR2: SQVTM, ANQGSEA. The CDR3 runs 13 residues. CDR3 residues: CSVERGARTEAFF. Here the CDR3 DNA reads TGCAGCGTTGAAAGGGGGGCGCGGACTGAAGCTTTCTTT.